These 8 T cell receptor beta chains were all obtained from the same sample, sequenced in a study of T-cell memory formation after mild COVID-19. TCRdb called the 5' RACE reads again in MiXCR, with one record for every CDR3 protein. The sample lists around 200,000 distinct CDR3 sequences, around a sixth occurring once. Specimen: PBMCs or a T cell subset sorted from them (not recorded which). These receptor sequences come from a man aged 18 to 29 who had mild COVID-19 (a few samples of this study predate the infection). Cell type and time point are not known.

The chain has TRBV20-1 and TRBJ2-7; 9 bases are shared with TRBD2. The ends lost 2 bases at V and 7 bases at J; junction bases unmatched: 12. Germline CDR1 DFQATT, CDR2 SNEGSKA (reference sequence). The CDR3 extends over 15 amino acids. The CDR3 coding sequence is TGCAGTGCTAGACGCCCCTCTAGCGGGACGCAAGAGCAGTACTTC. Encoded protein: CSARRPSSGTQEQYF.

This clonotype was seen more than once but under ten times. This chain connects TRBV6-5 to TRBJ1-2; D is unresolved. The germline V gene has CDR1 MNHEY and CDR2 SVGAGI. The CDR3 runs to 13 residues. V dropped 4 bases and J dropped 5 bases, with 11 bases sitting between them. CDR3 bases: TGTGCCAGCAGTTCGCGTTTGGGGTATGGCTACACCTTC. This codes for CASSSRLGYGYTF.

This clonotype was recorded a few times. The chain joins TRBV5-1 to TRBJ2-1, with TRBD1 identical over 7 bases. Trimming cost V 4 bases and J 6 bases; bases outside gene matches: 13. In germline, CDR1 is SGHRS, CDR2 YFSETQ. The CDR3 length is 16 residues. The chain's CDR3 is CASSATDRAVGNEQFF. CDR3 bases: TGCGCCAGCAGCGCCACAGACAGGGCGGTCGGCAATGAGCAGTTCTTC.

The table lists this clonotype with a few counts. The gene calls are TRBV10-3 and TRBJ1-2; 7 bases match TRBD1. The CDR3 totals 15 residues. V shed 0 bases, J shed 1 base, and the junction held 2 bases outside the gene matches. Germline lookup yields CDR1 ENHRY and CDR2 SYGVKD. In DNA, the CDR3 is TGTGCCATCAGTGAGTCCGGACAGGATAACTATGGCTACACCTTC. Its protein is CAISESGQDNYGYTF.

This clonotype was picked up many times. The J gene is TRBJ2-5, the V gene TRBV18, with TRBD2 matching 12 bases. V shed 3 bases and J 2 bases; nucleotides not matched to a gene: 4. Germline V lookup: CDR1 KGHSH, CDR2 LQKENI. The CDR3 is made up of 16 amino acids. As DNA, the CDR3 is TGTGCCAGCTCACCCGGACTAGCGGGGCGGCAAGAGACCCAGTACTTC. This encodes CASSPGLAGRQETQYF.

This clonotype was detected only a few times. This rearrangement joins TRBV4-1 to TRBJ1-2; no definite D call. The V end lost 0 bases, the J end lost 8 bases, and 13 bases lay between the germline ends. This CDR3 comprises 14 residues. The germline CDR1 and CDR2 sequences are MGHRA and YSYEKL. The CDR3 reads CASSQEGPGRGYTF. The DNA of the CDR3 is TGCGCCAGCAGCCAAGAAGGTCCCGGGAGGGGCTACACCTTC.

This rearrangement joins TRBV7-9 to TRBJ2-2; D ambiguous. CDR3 length: 15 amino acids. Germline CDR1 reads SEHNR; CDR2 reads FQNEAQ (reference sequence). Trimming stripped 6 bases from V and 2 bases from J, with 13 bases between. In DNA form, the CDR3 reads TGTGCCAGCAGGCCCCCCGCGGTAAACACCGGGGAGCTGTTTTTT. Protein: CASRPPAVNTGELFF.

The chain is built from TRBV9 and TRBJ2-5; 11 bases map to TRBD2. Germline V gene lookup returns CDR1 SGDLS and CDR2 YYNGEE. This CDR3 is 16 amino acids long. V lost 4 bases and J lost 1; bases outside the gene matches: 6. The CDR3 loop reads CASSFRLAGPQETQYF. The CDR3 DNA reads TGTGCCAGCAGCTTTAGACTAGCGGGGCCCCAAGAGACCCAGTACTTC.